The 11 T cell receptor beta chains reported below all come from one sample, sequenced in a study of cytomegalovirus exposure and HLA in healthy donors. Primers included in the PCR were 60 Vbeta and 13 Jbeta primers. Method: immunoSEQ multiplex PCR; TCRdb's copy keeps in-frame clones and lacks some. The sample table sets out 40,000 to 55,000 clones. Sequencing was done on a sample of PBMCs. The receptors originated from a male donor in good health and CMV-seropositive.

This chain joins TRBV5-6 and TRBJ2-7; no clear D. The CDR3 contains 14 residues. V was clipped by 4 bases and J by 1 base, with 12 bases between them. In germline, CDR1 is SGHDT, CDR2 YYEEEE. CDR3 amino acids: CASSLWSSSYEQYF. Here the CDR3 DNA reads TGTGCCAGCAGCCTATGGTCATCATCCTACGAGCAGTACTTC.

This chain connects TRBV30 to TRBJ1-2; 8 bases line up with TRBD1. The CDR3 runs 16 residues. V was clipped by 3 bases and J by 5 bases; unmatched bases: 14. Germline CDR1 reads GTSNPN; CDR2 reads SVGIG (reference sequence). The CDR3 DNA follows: TGTGCCTGGAGCAGAGATACCCCAGGGGGCTCATATGGCTACACCTTC. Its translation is CAWSRDTPGGSYGYTF.

This CDR3 is CATSREQLGAGVYEQYF. The CDR3, as DNA: TGTGCCACCAGCAGAGAACAGCTGGGGGCTGGAGTTTACGAGCAGTACTTC. J is TRBJ2-7 and V is TRBV15; possibly TRBD1 for D (6 bases). The V gene's germline CDR1 is LNHNV and CDR2 YYDKDF (reference sequence). This CDR3 region has 17 residues. V was shortened by 0 bases and J by 4 bases, with 19 bases between the two germline ends. Full variable domain (missing parts from reference TRBV15 and TRBJ2-7): DAMVIQNPRYQVTQFGKPVTLSCSQTLNHNVMYWYQQKSSQAPKLLFHYYDKDFNNEADTPDNFQSRRPNTSFCFLDIRSPGLGDTAMYLCATSREQLGAGVYEQYFGPGTRLTVT.

The CDR3 is CAWSVGGPLAYGYTF. For the CDR3, the DNA is TGTGCCTGGAGTGTAGGAGGCCCCCTGGCCTATGGCTACACCTTC. This chain connects TRBV30 to TRBJ1-2; D is ambiguous. The CDR3 sequence is 15 residues long. Per the germline V gene, CDR1 is GTSNPN and CDR2 is SVGIG (reference sequence). The V and J ends lost 0 bases and 4 bases respectively, with 15 bases between them.

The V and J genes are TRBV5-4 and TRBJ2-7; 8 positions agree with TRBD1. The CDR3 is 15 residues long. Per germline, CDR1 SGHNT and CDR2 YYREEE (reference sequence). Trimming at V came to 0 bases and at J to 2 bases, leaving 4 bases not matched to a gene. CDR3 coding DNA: TGTGCCAGCAGCTTGGTGGACAGGGATACCTACGAGCAGTACTTC. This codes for CASSLVDRDTYEQYF.

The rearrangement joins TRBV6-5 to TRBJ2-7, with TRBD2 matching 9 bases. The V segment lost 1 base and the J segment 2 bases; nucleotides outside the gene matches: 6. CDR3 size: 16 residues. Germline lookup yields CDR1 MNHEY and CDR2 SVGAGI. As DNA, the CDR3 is TGTGCCAGCAGTTACTGGGGCGGCGGGGGGGCCTACGAGCAGTACTTC. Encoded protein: CASSYWGGGGAYEQYF.

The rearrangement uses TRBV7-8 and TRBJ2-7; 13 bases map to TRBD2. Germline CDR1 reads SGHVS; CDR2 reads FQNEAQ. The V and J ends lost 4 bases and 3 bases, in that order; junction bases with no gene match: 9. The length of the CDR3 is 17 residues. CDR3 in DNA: TGTGCCAGCAGCTGGGGGGAAGGACTAGCGGGGGTCTACGAGCAGTACTTC. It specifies CASSWGEGLAGVYEQYF.

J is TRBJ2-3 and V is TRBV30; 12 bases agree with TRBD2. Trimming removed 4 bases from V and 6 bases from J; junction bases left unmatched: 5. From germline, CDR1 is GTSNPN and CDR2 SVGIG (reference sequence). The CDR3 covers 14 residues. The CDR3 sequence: CAWTGLAGTDTQYF. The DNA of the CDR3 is TGTGCCTGGACCGGACTAGCGGGGACTGATACGCAGTATTTT.

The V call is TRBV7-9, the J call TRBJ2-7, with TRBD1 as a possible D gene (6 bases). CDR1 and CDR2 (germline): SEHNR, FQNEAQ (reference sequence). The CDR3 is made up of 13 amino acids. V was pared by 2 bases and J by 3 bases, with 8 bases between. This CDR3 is CASSLMDSYEQYF. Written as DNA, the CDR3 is TGTGCCAGCAGCTTAATGGACAGCTACGAGCAGTACTTC.

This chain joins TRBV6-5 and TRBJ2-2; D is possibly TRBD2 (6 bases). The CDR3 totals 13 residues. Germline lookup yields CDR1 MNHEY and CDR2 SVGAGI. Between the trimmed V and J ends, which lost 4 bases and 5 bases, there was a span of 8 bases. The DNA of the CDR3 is TGTGCCAGCAGTTTTGGAGGGACCGGGGAGCTGTTTTTT. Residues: CASSFGGTGELFF.

CDR3 DNA sequence: TGTGCCTGGAGCGGCGCCTACGGGACAGATACGCAGTATTTT. It codes for CAWSGAYGTDTQYF. V and J are TRBV30 and TRBJ2-3, with D hard to call. V lost 3 bases and J 3 bases, leaving 13 bases between the germline ends. The germline V gene encodes CDR1 GTSNPN and CDR2 SVGIG (reference sequence). The CDR3 extends over 14 amino acids.